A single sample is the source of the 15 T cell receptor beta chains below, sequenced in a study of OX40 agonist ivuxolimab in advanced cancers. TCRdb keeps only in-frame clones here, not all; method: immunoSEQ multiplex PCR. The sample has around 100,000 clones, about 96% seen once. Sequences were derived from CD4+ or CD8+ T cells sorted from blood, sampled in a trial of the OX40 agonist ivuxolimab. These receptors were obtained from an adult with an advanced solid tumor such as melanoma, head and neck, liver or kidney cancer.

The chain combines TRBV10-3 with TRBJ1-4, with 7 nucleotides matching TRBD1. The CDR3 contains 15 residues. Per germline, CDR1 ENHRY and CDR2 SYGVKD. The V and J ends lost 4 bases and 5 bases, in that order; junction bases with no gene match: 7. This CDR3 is CAISATDRLNEKLFF. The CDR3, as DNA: TGTGCCATCAGTGCAACGGACAGGTTAAATGAAAAACTGTTTTTT.

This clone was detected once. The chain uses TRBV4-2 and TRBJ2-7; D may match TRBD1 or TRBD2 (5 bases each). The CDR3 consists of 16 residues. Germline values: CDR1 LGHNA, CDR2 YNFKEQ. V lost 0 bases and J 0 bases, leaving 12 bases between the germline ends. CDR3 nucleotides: TGTGCCAGCAGCCAAGAGGCCGGGACCTACTCCTACGAGCAGTACTTC. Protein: CASSQEAGTYSYEQYF.

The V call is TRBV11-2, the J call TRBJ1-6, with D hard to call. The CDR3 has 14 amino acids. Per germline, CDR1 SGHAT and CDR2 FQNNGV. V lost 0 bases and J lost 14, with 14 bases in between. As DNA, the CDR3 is TGTGCCAGCAGCTTAGATCAGATGAGGAAGGCCCTCCACTTT. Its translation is CASSLDQMRKALHF.

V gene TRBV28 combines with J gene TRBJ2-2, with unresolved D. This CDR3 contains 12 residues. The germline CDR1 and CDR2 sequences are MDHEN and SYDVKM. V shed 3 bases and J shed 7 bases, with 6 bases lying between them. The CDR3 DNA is TGTGCCAGCAGTTTTTTTGGCGGGGAGCTGTTTTTT. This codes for CASSFFGGELFF.

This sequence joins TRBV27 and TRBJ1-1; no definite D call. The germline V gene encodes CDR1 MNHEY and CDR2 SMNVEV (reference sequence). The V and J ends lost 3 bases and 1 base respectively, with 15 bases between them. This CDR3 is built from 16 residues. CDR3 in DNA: TGTGCCAGCAGTTTCGCATTCTCGCTGGGGAACACTGAAGCTTTCTTT. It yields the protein CASSFAFSLGNTEAFF.

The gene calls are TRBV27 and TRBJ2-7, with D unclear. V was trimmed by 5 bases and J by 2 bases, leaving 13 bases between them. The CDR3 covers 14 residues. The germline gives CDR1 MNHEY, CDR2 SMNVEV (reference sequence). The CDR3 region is CASSPRGSAYEQYF. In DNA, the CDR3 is TGTGCCAGCAGTCCCCGAGGCTCAGCCTACGAGCAGTACTTC.

The DNA for the CDR3 is TGCGCCAGCAGCCTGGGGACGGGGACAGAGACCCAGTACTTC. Translation gives CASSLGTGTETQYF. The chain links TRBV4-1 to TRBJ2-5; possibly TRBD1 or TRBD2 for D (5 bases each). V lost 4 bases to trimming and J lost 4 bases, with 13 bases between them. The CDR3 extends over 14 amino acids. The germline CDR1 and CDR2 sequences are MGHRA and YSYEKL.

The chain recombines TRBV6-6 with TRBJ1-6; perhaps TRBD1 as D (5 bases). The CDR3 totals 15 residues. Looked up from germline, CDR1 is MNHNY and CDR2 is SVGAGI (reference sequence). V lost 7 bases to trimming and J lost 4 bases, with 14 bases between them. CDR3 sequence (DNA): TGTGCCAGCACAGGAAGGCAGGGTTATAATTCACCCCTCCACTTT. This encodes CASTGRQGYNSPLHF.

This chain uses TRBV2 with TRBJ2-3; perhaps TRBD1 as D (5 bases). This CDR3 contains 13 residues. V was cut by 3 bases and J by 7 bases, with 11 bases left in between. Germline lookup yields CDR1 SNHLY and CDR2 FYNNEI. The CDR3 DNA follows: TGTGCCAGCAGTGATAAACAGGTGAATACGCAGTATTTT. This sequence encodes CASSDKQVNTQYF.

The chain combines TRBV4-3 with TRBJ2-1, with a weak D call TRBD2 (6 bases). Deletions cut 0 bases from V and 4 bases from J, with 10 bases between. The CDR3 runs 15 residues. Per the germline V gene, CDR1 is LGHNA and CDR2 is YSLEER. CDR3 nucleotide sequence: TGCGCCAGCAGCCAAGACTCGGGAGAATACAATGAGCAGTTCTTC. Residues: CASSQDSGEYNEQFF.

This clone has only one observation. CDR3 nucleotides: TGTGCCAGCAGCCGGGACAGGTTAAATCAGCCCCAGCATTTT. Its translation: CASSRDRLNQPQHF. This chain connects TRBV28 to TRBJ1-5; 8 bases agree with TRBD1. This CDR3 is built from 14 residues. CDR1 MDHEN and CDR2 SYDVKM come from the germline V gene. The V segment lost 6 bases and the J segment 4 bases; nucleotides outside the gene matches: 5.

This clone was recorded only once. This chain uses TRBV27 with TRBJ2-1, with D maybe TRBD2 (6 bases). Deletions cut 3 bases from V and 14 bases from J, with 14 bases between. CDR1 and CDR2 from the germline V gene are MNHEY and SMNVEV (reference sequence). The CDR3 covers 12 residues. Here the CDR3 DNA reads TGTGCCAGCAGTTTCCCAGGGACGGGGGAGTTCTTC. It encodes CASSFPGTGEFF.

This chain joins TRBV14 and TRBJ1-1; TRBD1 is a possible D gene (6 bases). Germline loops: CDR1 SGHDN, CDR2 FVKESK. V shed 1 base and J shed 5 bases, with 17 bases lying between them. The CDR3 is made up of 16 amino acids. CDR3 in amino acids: CASSQVEARGMTEAFF. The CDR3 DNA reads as TGTGCCAGCAGCCAAGTAGAGGCCAGGGGTATGACTGAAGCTTTCTTT.

The CDR3 protein is CASSQTPGQGANEQYF. As DNA, the CDR3 is TGCGCCAGCAGCCAGACGCCGGGACAGGGGGCCAACGAGCAGTACTTC. The rearrangement joins TRBV4-1 to TRBJ2-7; 12 bases agree with TRBD1. The germline V gene encodes CDR1 MGHRA and CDR2 YSYEKL. The V gene end was trimmed by 3 bases and the J gene end by 5 bases; junction bases not matched to a gene: 8. The CDR3 has 16 amino acids.

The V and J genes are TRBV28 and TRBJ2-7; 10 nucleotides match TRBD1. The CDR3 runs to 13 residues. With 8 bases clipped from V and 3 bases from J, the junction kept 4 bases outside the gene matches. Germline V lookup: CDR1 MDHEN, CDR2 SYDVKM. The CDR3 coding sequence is TGTGCCAGCTGGGGACAGGGGAACTACGAGCAGTACTTC. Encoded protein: CASWGQGNYEQYF.